Here is one T cell receptor (beta chain) with its context. This clonotype was seen repeatedly, ten times or more. The antigen this receptor binds is unknown. No base-level quality is on record; no much larger clone is a single base apart. The library came from 5' RACE. This sample was sequenced with a NextSeq 500. Unique molecular identifiers were attached to individual cDNA molecules in the TCR library protocol so that sequencing error and PCR bias could be corrected. Both TCR alpha and beta chains were sequenced, and tight co-correlation was observed between alpha and beta sequence abundances in each sample. The source study handled its data this way. Decombinator V4 was used to perform V gene, J gene and CDR3 annotation of TCR sequences. Expanded TCRs were defined as changing significantly between any two time points under a Poisson model with p below 0.0001. TCR abundances were normalised to the total number of TCRs sequenced per sample and were expressed as counts per million. TRAV1-2 paired with TRAJ12, TRAJ20 or TRAJ33 defined MAIT TCRs, while TRAV10 paired with TRAJ18 defined iNKT TCRs. VDJdb, accessed 1 November 2021, was searched for CMV, EBV and SARS-CoV-2 annotated TCRs, excluding TCRs annotated for multiple antigens. In TCRdb, the public reads were trimmed at Q25 with fastp and aligned with MiXCR, with productive beta chains retained. Entries are consolidated by CDR3 protein sequence, retaining the most common genes and DNA. The V and J calls reflect TCRdb's pipeline rather than the authors' work. The sample table contains some 48,000 distinct CDR3 sequences; only one count was recorded for less than 15% of them. 10% to 13% of the sample belongs to the ten largest clones.

This sample is drawn from a study of early T cells in non-severe SARS-CoV-2 infection (dated by TCRdb to 2020 to 2023). With regard to the full study: TCR sequencing used bulk RNA from unsorted whole blood, so alpha and beta chains could not be paired.

This was a case-control study nested in a cohort of healthcare workers in London, UK, who had nasopharyngeal swab PCR tests and blood samples taken every week. Healthcare workers were recruited during the week of the UK lockdown, between 23 and 31 March 2020, and followed weekly for up to roughly 15 weeks. CDR1 is given as SGHDT and CDR2 as YYEEEE, both from the germline V gene. Trimming leaves V shorter by 4 bases and J shorter by 3 bases, with the junction holding 12 bases beyond the gene matches. The CDR3 spans 17 residues, from the cysteine through the phenylalanine. Only the CDR3 part of the read is kept: 51 bases, read in frame from the first base. The paper's findings and limits, for the study overall: VDJdb matching was skewed toward anti-spike CD8 responses and likely underestimated virus-specific expansions, missing private and CD4 specificities.

The receptor's source is an adult who was a healthcare worker with PCR-confirmed SARS-CoV-2 infection or an uninfected control (not recorded which). The sequenced material came from whole blood. The V gene is TRBV5-6 and the J gene is TRBJ2-2; the junction holds 7 bases that match TRBD2. The CDR3 has the sequence CASSPTGRLGDTGELFF. The DNA sequence is TGTGCCAGCAGCCCGACCGGGAGGCTGGGGGACACCGGGGAGCTGTTTTTT. Full variable domain (CDR3 extended with the reference TRBV5-6 and TRBJ2-2 proteins): DAGVTQSPTHLIKTRGQQVTLRCSPKSGHDTVSWYQQALGQGPQFIFQYYEEEERQRGNFPDRFSGHQFPNYSSELNVNALLLGDSALYLCASSPTGRLGDTGELFFGEGSRLTVL.